This TCR beta chain was sequenced during a study of CD8 T cells in Susac syndrome. In the case of this clonotype: What it binds is unknown.

Random hexamers were used to reverse transcribe the RNA input (0.5 to 1 ug). immunoSEQ multiplex PCR amplified TCR beta CDR3 across 54 Vbeta, 13 Jbeta. TCRdb used MiXCR to reprocess the immunoSEQ multiplex PCR reads, holding one entry per CDR3 protein. The sample lists roughly 150,000 distinct CDR3 sequences; approximately 94% were seen once. Broader study findings: As the study acknowledged, the number of individuals who were part of its TCR sequencing and HLA analysis was relatively small.

Sequences were obtained from CD4+ T cells from PBMCs. The clonotype comes from a human donor with multiple sclerosis.

The CDR3 DNA reads as TGTGCCAGCAGTGAACAGGCGGAGGGCGGGGAGCTGTTTTTT. It yields the protein CASSEQAEGGELFF. The gene calls are TRBV2 and TRBJ2-2; D possibly corresponds to TRBD2 (6 bases). CDR1 and CDR2 (germline): SNHLY, FYNNEI. The V end was cut by 2 bases, the J end by 7 bases, with 11 bases between. The CDR3 totals 14 residues.